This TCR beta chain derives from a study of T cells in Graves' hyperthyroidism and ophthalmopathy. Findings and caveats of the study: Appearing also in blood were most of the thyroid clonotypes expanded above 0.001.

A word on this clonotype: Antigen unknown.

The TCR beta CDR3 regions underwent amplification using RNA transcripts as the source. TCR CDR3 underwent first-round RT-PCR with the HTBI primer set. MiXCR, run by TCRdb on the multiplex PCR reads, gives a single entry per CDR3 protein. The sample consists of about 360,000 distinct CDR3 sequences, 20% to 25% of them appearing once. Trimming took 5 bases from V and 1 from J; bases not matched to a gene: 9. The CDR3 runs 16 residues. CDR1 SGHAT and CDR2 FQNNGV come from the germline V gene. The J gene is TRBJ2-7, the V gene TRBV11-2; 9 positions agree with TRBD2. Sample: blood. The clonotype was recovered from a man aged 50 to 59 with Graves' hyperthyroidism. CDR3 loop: CASSPRLAELSYEQYF. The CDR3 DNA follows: TGTGCCAGCAGCCCCCGACTAGCGGAGCTATCCTACGAGCAGTACTTC.